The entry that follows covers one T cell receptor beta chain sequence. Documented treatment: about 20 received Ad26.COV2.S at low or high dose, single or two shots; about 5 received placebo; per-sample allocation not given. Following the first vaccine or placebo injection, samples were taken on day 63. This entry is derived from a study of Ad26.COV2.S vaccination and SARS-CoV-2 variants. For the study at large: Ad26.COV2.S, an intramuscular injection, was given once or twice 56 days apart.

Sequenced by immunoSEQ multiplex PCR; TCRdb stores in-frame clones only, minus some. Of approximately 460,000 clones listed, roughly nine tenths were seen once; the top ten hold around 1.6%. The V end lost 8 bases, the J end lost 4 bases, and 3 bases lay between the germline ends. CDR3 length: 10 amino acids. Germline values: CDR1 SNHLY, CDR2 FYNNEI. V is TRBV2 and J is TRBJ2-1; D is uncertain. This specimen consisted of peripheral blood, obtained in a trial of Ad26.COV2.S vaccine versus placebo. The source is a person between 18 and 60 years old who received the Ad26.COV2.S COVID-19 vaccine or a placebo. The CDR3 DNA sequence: TGTGCCAGCGGTTACAATGAGCAGTTCTTC. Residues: CASGYNEQFF.